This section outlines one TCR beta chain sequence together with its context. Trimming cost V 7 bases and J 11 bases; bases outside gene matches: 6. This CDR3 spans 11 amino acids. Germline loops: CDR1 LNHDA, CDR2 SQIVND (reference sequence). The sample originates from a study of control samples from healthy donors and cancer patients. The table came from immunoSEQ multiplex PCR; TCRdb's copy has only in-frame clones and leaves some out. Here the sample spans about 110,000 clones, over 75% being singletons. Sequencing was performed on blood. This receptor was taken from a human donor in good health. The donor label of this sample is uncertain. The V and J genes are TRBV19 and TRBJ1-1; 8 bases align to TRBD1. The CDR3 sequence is CASTWTGFAFF. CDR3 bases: TGTGCCAGTACCTGGACAGGGTTTGCTTTCTTT.